One sample yielded the 3 T cell receptor beta chains listed below, sequenced in a study of shared clonotypes between healthy human individuals. The method was immunoSEQ multiplex PCR; TCRdb's version includes in-frame clones alone and lacks a portion of them. Of about 380,000 clones in the sample, around 96% were seen once. The specimen was memory CD8+ T cells sorted from blood. The subset was: CD45RO+ cells pooled with CCR7-negative TemRA cells. The receptors stem from a young man in good health.

The chain employs TRBV4-1 and TRBJ2-7; D call uncertain. This CDR3 is built from 15 residues. The V end lost 1 base, the J end lost 1 base, and 11 bases lay between the germline ends. CDR1 is MGHRA and CDR2 is YSYEKL in the germline V gene. CDR3 protein: CASSQGVVQSYEQYF. CDR3 DNA sequence: TGCGCCAGCAGCCAAGGAGTAGTACAGTCCTACGAGCAGTACTTC.

The rearrangement uses TRBV7-2 and TRBJ2-5; the D is unclear. Per the germline V gene, CDR1 is SGHTA and CDR2 is FQGNSA. This CDR3 has 16 residues. V dropped 5 bases and J dropped 2 bases, with 18 bases sitting between them. The chain's CDR3 is CASSLSLWRIQETQYF. CDR3 coding DNA: TGTGCCAGCAGCCTAAGTCTTTGGCGGATACAAGAGACCCAGTACTTC.

The chain is built from TRBV28 and TRBJ2-7; 9 nucleotides agree with TRBD2. Germline trimming cut 7 bases from V and 2 bases from J; bases unmatched to any gene: 12. CDR3 length: 16 amino acids. The germline CDR1 and CDR2 sequences are MDHEN and SYDVKM. This CDR3 is CASTLGLAGSPYEQYF. CDR3 DNA sequence: TGTGCCAGCACTTTGGGCCTAGCGGGATCCCCCTACGAGCAGTACTTC.